A single sample is the source of the 2 T cell receptor beta chains below, sequenced in a study of naive and memory T cell subsets. An equimolar mix of two oligonucleotides served as the beta constant-region primer for TRBC1 and TRBC2. Nested alpha and beta constant-region primers with the SP2 primer drove four PCR rounds on ligated cDNA. MiXCR, run by TCRdb on the UMI-ligation and nested PCR reads, gives a single entry per CDR3 protein. Of 120,000 to 150,000 distinct CDR3 sequences listed, about 23% are singletons. These receptors' antigens are unknown. Findings and caveats of the study: Possibly reflecting memory cells re-expressing CD45RA, a few larger clonotypes occurred in naive repertoires, especially CD8.

The sample comprised naive CD4+ T cells from blood. All receptors come from a human donor in good health.

The chain is built from TRBV20-1 and TRBJ1-5, with D possibly being TRBD1 (5 bases). The germline gives CDR1 DFQATT, CDR2 SNEGSKA (reference sequence). The CDR3 contains 14 residues. V gave up 1 base and J gave up 5 bases, with 12 bases separating them. The CDR3 protein is CSARGGVTDQPQHF. CDR3 DNA: TGCAGTGCTAGAGGGGGGGTGACAGATCAGCCCCAGCATTTT.

The chain recombines TRBV2 with TRBJ2-7, with 9 positions matching TRBD1. The V gene end was trimmed by 6 bases and the J gene end by 3 bases; junction bases not matched to a gene: 12. Germline V gene data show CDR1 as SNHLY and CDR2 as FYNNEI. CDR3 length equals 16 residues. The CDR3 region is CASSQPPGTGNYEQYF. The CDR3 DNA reads TGTGCCAGCAGCCAGCCGCCCGGGACAGGGAACTACGAGCAGTACTTC. The whole variable domain, remainder taken from reference TRBV2 and TRBJ2-7, is EPEVTQTPSHQVTQMGQEVILRCVPISNHLYFYWYRQILGQKVEFLVSFYNNEISEKSEIFDDQFSVERPDGSNFTLKIRSTKLEDSAMYFCASSQPPGTGNYEQYFGPGTRLTVT.